The subject of this entry is one TCR beta chain. Germline V lookup: CDR1 LGHDT, CDR2 YNNKEL (reference sequence). CDR3 length: 19 amino acids. V gave up 3 bases and J gave up 6 bases; unmatched junction bases: 20. This record belongs to a study of blood T cell repertoires in COVID-19. At the level of the study: COVID-19 samples from acute and convalescent phases originated in the United States, Italy and Spain. In each case, the material was cDNA or gDNA derived from T cells, B-cell-depleted T cells, or PBMCs.

How the authors handled the data: Reference gene primer amplification gave nucleated cell count estimates. Sequenced by immunoSEQ multiplex PCR; TCRdb stores in-frame clones only, minus some. D and trimming come from the DNA, and the V and J calls and clone size come from that table. The table shows more than 60,000 clones, with roughly 82% occurring only once. The material sequenced was peripheral blood. The chain uses TRBV3-1 (or the pseudogene TRBV3-2) and TRBJ2-5; 9 nucleotides align to TRBD2. This clonotype originated in a woman older than 75 with acute or convalescent COVID-19. CDR3: CASSQDLPLAAGGFKTQYF. In nucleotides, the CDR3 is TGTGCCAGCAGCCAGGATCTCCCCTTAGCAGCGGGAGGTTTCAAGACCCAGTACTTC.